This TCR beta chain was recovered during a study of blood T cell repertoires in COVID-19. Looking at the study overall: Sources were T cells, B-cell-depleted T cells, or PBMCs; the material itself was cDNA or gDNA.

Only in-frame clones appear in the TCRdb table, and some are missing; sequencing was by immunoSEQ multiplex PCR. The sample contains under 300,000 clones, under 90% of which appear only once. The germline CDR1 and CDR2 sequences are SNHLY and FYNNEI. CDR3 length equals 12 residues. Trimming pared 8 bases from V and 4 bases from J, leaving 11 bases between. Material for sequencing was peripheral blood. The chain combines TRBV2 with TRBJ1-1, with a possible D match to TRBD1 (6 bases). The TCR was taken from a man aged 45-60 years with acute or convalescent COVID-19. The CDR3 is CASHRVGTEAFF. CDR3 DNA: TGTGCCAGCCACAGGGTTGGCACTGAAGCTTTCTTT. The complete variable domain, with remaining parts taken from reference TRBV2 and TRBJ1-1, reads EPEVTQTPSHQVTQMGQEVILRCVPISNHLYFYWYRQILGQKVEFLVSFYNNEISEKSEIFDDQFSVERPDGSNFTLKIRSTKLEDSAMYFCASHRVGTEAFFGQGTRLTVV.